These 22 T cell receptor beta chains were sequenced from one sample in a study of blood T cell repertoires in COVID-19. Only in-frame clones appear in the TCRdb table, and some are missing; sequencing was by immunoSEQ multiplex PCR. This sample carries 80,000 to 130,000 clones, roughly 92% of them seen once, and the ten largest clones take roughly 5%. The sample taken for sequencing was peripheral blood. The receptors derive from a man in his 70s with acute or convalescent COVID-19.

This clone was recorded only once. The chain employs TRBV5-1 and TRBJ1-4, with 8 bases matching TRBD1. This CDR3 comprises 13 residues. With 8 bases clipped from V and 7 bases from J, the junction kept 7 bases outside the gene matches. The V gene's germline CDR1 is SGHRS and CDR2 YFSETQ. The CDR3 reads CARPQDRVEKLFF. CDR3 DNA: TGCGCCAGACCTCAGGACAGGGTTGAAAAACTGTTTTTT.

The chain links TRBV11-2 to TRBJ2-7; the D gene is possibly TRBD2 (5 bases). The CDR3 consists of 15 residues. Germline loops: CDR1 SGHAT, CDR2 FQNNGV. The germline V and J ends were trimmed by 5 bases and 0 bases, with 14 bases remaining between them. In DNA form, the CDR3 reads TGTGCCAGCAGCGCCGCCTTGGGGAGCTCCTACGAGCAGTACTTC. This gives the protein CASSAALGSSYEQYF.

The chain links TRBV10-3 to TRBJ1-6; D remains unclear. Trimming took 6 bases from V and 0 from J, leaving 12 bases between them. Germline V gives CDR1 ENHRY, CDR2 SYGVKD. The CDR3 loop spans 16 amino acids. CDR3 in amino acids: CAIRQNNRSYNSPLHF. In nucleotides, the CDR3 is TGTGCCATCAGACAGAATAACCGCTCCTATAATTCACCCCTCCACTTT.

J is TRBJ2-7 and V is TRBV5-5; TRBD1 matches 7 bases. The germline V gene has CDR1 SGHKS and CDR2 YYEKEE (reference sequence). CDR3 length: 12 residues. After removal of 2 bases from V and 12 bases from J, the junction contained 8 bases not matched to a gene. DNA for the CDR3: TGTGCCAGCAGCTTACCAGACAGGGCCCGGTACTTC. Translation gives CASSLPDRARYF. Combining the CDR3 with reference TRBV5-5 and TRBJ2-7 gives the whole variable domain DAGVTQSPTHLIKTRGQQVTLRCSPISGHKSVSWYQQVLGQGPQFIFQYYEKEERGRGNFPDRFSARQFPNYSSELNVNALLLGDSALYLCASSLPDRARYFGPGTRLTVT.

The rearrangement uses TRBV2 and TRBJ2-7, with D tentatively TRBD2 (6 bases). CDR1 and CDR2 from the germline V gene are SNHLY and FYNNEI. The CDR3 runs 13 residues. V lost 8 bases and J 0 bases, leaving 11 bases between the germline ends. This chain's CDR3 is CASGSRGSYEQYF. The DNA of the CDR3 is TGTGCCAGCGGGTCGCGGGGCTCCTACGAGCAGTACTTC.

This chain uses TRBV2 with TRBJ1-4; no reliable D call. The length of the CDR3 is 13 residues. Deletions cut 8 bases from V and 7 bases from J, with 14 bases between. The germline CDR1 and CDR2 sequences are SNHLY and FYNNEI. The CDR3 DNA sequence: TGTGCCAGCTACGGGATCTTTCGTGAAAAACTGTTTTTT. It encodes CASYGIFREKLFF.

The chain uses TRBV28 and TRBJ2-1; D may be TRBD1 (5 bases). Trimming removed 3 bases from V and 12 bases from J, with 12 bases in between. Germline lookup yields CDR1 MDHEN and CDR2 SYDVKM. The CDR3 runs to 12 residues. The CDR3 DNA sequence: TGTGCCAGCAGTTTTTATCAGGGATCGCAGTTCTTC. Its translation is CASSFYQGSQFF.

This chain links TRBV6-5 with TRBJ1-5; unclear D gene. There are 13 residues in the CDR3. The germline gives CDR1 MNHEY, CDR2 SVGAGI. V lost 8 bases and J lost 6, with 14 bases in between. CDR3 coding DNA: TGTGCCAGCCTCGGGTCTCCGGGTCAGCCCCAGCATTTT. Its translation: CASLGSPGQPQHF.

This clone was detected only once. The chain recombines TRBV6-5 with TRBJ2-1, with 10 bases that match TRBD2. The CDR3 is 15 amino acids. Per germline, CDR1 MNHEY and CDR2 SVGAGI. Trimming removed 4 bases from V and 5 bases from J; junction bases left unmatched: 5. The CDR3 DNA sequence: TGTGCCAGCAGTTCCCCAACTAGCGGGGACAATGAGCAGTTCTTC. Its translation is CASSSPTSGDNEQFF.

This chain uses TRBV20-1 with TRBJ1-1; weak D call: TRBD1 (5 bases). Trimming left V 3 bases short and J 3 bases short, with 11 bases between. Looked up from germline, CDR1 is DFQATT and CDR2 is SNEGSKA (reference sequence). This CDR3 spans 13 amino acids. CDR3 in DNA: TGCAGTGCTAGTAAGGGCAGGGACACTGAAGCTTTCTTT. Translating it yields CSASKGRDTEAFF.

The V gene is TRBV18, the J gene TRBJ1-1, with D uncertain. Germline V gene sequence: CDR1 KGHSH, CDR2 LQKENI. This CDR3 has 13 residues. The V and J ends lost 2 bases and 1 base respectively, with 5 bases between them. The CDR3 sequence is CASSPEKNTEAFF. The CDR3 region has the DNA TGTGCCAGCTCACCAGAGAAGAACACTGAAGCTTTCTTT.

In DNA form, the CDR3 reads TGTGCCTGGACAGGCGCGCCTGGGGGGTACAATGAGCAGTTCTTC. Translation: CAWTGAPGGYNEQFF. The chain couples TRBV30 to TRBJ2-1, with a tentative D call TRBD2 (6 bases). This CDR3 region has 15 residues. Germline lookup yields CDR1 GTSNPN and CDR2 SVGIG (reference sequence). Trimming took 4 bases from V and 4 from J, leaving 17 bases between them.

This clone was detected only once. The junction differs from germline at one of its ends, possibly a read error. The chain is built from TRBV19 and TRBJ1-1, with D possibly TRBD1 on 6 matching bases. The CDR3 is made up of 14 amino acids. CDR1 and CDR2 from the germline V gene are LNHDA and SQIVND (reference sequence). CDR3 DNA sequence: TGTGCCAGTAGTATAGAGGCGGGGGCCACTGTAGCTTTCTTT. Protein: CASSIEAGATVAFF.

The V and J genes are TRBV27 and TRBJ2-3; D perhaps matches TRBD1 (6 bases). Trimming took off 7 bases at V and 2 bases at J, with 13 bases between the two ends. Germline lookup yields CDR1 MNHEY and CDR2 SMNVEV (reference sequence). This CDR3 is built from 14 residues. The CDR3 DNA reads TGTGCCAGCACCTCGGACAGCCCCACAGATACGCAGTATTTT. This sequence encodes CASTSDSPTDTQYF.

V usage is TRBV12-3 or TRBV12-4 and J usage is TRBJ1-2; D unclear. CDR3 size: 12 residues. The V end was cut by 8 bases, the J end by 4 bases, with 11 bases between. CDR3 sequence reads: CASSLRAYGYTF. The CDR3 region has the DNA TGTGCCAGCTCTCTGCGGGCCTATGGCTACACCTTC.

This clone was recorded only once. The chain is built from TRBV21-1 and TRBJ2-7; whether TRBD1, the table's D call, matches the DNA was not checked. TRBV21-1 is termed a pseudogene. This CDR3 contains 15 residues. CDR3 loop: CASSNRGPPHYEQYF. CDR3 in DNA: TGTGCCAGCAGCAACAGGGGCCCCCCCCACTACGAGCAGTACTTC.

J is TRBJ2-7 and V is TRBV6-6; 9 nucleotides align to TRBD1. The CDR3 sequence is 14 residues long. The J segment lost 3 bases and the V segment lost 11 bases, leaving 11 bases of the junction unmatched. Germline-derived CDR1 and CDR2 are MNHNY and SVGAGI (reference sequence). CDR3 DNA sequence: TGTGCCTCCCGCCAGGGACAGGGAAACTACGAGCAGTACTTC. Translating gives CASRQGQGNYEQYF.

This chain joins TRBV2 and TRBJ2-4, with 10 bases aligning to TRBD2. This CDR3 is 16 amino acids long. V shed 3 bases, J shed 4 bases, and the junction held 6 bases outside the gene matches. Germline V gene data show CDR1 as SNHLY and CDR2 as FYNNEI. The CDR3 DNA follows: TGTGCCAGCAGTGAGGTCGTACTAGCGGGGAAAAACATTCAGTACTTC. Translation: CASSEVVLAGKNIQYF.

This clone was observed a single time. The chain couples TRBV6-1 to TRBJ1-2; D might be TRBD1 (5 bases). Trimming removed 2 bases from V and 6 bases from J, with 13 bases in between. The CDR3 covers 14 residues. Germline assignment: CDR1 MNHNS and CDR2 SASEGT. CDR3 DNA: TGTGCCAGCAGTGAAAGGCAGGGTTTGGATGGCTACACCTTC. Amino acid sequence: CASSERQGLDGYTF.

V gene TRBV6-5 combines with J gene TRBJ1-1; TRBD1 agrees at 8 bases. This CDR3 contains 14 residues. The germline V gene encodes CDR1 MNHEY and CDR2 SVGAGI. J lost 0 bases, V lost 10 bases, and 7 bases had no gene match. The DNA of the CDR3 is TGTGCCATACTACGACAGGGGATGAACACTGAAGCTTTCTTT. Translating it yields CAILRQGMNTEAFF.

CDR3 nucleotides: TGCGCCAGCAGCCATGGACAGGGGAACACTGAAGCTTTCTTT. It codes for CASSHGQGNTEAFF. The J gene is TRBJ1-1, the V gene TRBV5-1; 8 nucleotides line up with TRBD1. This CDR3 has 14 residues. Per the germline V gene, CDR1 is SGHRS and CDR2 is YFSETQ. Trimming took 4 bases from V and 1 from J; bases not matched to a gene: 3. Filled out from reference TRBV5-1 and TRBJ1-1, the complete variable domain reads KAGVTQTPRYLIKTRGQQVTLSCSPISGHRSVSWYQQTPGQGLQFLFEYFSETQRNKGNFPGRFSGRQFSNSRSEMNVSTLELGDSALYLCASSHGQGNTEAFFGQGTRLTVV.

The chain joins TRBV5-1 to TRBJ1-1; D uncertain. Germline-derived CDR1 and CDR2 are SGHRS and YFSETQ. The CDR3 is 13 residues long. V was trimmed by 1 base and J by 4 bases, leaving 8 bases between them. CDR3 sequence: CASSLSRSTEAFF. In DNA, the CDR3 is TGCGCCAGCAGCTTGAGCAGGTCCACTGAAGCTTTCTTT.